This is a list of T cell receptor beta chains from one sample in a study of Graves' ophthalmopathy and Graves' hyperthyroidism. One entry per CDR3 protein, called by TCRdb with MiXCR from the multiplex PCR reads. The table lists about 740,000 distinct CDR3 sequences, roughly 40% of them singletons, with 35% to 55% in the top ten. Input material: peripheral blood. These receptors all stem from an adult man with Graves' ophthalmopathy. Both conserved end residues are part of each CDR3. The D gene is left open where the match is weak. For some rows the clone size is stated as once, few or many, or as a class when expanded; others skip it.

d_call: .; v_call: TRBV25-1; j_call: TRBJ1-1; clone_size: .; cdr3_aa: CASSGVGFGTEAFF; cdr3_nt: TGCGCCAGCAGCGGGGTGGGGTTCGGCACTGAAGCTTTCTTT
d_call: TRBD1; v_call: TRBV7-2; j_call: TRBJ2-7; clone_size: many; cdr3_aa: CASSSSLTGGSEQYF; cdr3_nt: TGTGCCAGCAGCTCGAGTTTGACAGGGGGGAGCGAGCAGTACTTC
d_call: .; v_call: TRBV12-3/TRBV12-4; j_call: TRBJ2-7; clone_size: .; cdr3_aa: CASTDLSYEQYF; cdr3_nt: TGTGCCAGCACCGACCTCTCCTACGAGCAGTACTTC
d_call: .; v_call: TRBV25-1; j_call: TRBJ2-7; clone_size: .; cdr3_aa: CASSDWTGKAEQYF; cdr3_nt: TGTGCCAGCAGTGATTGGACCGGGAAGGCCGAGCAGTACTTC
d_call: .; v_call: TRBV11-3; j_call: TRBJ2-2; clone_size: .; cdr3_aa: CASSYGTNGELFF; cdr3_nt: TGTGCCAGCAGCTATGGGACCAACGGGGAGCTGTTTTTT
d_call: TRBD1; v_call: TRBV24-1; j_call: TRBJ2-1; clone_size: .; cdr3_aa: CATSDGTGYNEQFF; cdr3_nt: TGTGCCACCAGTGATGGGACAGGCTACAATGAGCAGTTCTTC
d_call: TRBD1; v_call: TRBV11-2; j_call: TRBJ2-7; clone_size: .; cdr3_aa: CASSRGTQGVDEQYF; cdr3_nt: TGTGCCAGCAGCCGAGGTACACAGGGGGTAGACGAGCAGTACTTC
d_call: .; v_call: TRBV7-2; j_call: TRBJ1-5; clone_size: many; cdr3_aa: CASSLARTAYSNQPQHF; cdr3_nt: TGTGCCAGCAGCTTAGCCCGGACAGCTTATAGCAATCAGCCCCAGCATTTT
d_call: .; v_call: TRBV13; j_call: TRBJ1-1; clone_size: few; cdr3_aa: CASTVDAKDTEAFF; cdr3_nt: TGTGCCAGCACTGTGGACGCGAAGGACACTGAAGCTTTCTTT
d_call: .; v_call: TRBV5-5; j_call: TRBJ1-1; clone_size: .; cdr3_aa: CASILGGFNTEAFF; cdr3_nt: TGTGCCAGCATCTTGGGTGGTTTTAACACTGAAGCTTTCTTT
d_call: .; v_call: TRBV11-3; j_call: TRBJ2-7; clone_size: .; cdr3_aa: CASSQDLSTYEQYF; cdr3_nt: TGCGCCAGCAGCCAAGATCTAAGCACATACGAGCAGTACTTC
d_call: .; v_call: TRBV6-1; j_call: TRBJ2-7; clone_size: few; cdr3_aa: CASIGSPSNPYEQYF; cdr3_nt: TGTGCCAGCATCGGCAGCCCTTCAAACCCCTACGAGCAGTACTTC
d_call: .; v_call: TRBV29-1; j_call: TRBJ1-1; clone_size: many; cdr3_aa: CSVQQGRSTEAFF; cdr3_nt: TGCAGCGTGCAACAGGGACGGAGCACTGAAGCTTTCTTT
d_call: TRBD1; v_call: TRBV12-3/TRBV12-4; j_call: TRBJ1-2; clone_size: once; cdr3_aa: CASGQRGGQSNYGYTF; cdr3_nt: TGTGCCAGCGGCCAAAGGGGGGGACAGTCTAACTATGGCTACACCTTC
d_call: TRBD1; v_call: TRBV6-6; j_call: TRBJ1-1; clone_size: .; cdr3_aa: CASSRGTEGLDTEAFF; cdr3_nt: TGTGCCAGCAGTCGAGGGACAGAAGGGTTAGACACTGAAGCTTTCTTT
d_call: .; v_call: TRBV10-2; j_call: TRBJ2-2; clone_size: few; cdr3_aa: CANSEWASSGELFF; cdr3_nt: TGCGCCAACAGTGAGTGGGCTAGCTCCGGGGAGCTGTTTTTT
d_call: TRBD1; v_call: TRBV29-1; j_call: TRBJ1-1; clone_size: many; cdr3_aa: CSADRGPNTEAFF; cdr3_nt: TGCAGCGCAGACAGGGGGCCGAACACTGAAGCTTTCTTT
d_call: .; v_call: TRBV20-1; j_call: TRBJ1-2; clone_size: .; cdr3_aa: CSARDIQRDNYTF; cdr3_nt: TGCAGTGCTAGAGATATCCAGCGGGATAACTACACCTTC
d_call: TRBD2; v_call: TRBV10-3; j_call: TRBJ2-7; clone_size: many; cdr3_aa: CAISEDRGGSDEQYF; cdr3_nt: TGTGCCATCAGTGAAGACCGCGGGGGAAGTGACGAGCAGTACTTC
d_call: .; v_call: TRBV24-1; j_call: TRBJ1-5; clone_size: few; cdr3_aa: CASSYTGERNQPQHF; cdr3_nt: TGTGCCAGCAGTTACACGGGGGAGCGCAATCAGCCCCAGCATTTT
d_call: .; v_call: TRBV10-2; j_call: TRBJ2-5; clone_size: few; cdr3_aa: CASSRNSGDQETQYF; cdr3_nt: TGTGCCAGCAGCCGTAACTCCGGGGACCAAGAGACCCAGTACTTC
d_call: .; v_call: TRBV7-2; j_call: TRBJ2-5; clone_size: .; cdr3_aa: CASSLSLESETQYF; cdr3_nt: TGTGCCAGCAGCTTATCACTAGAATCTGAGACCCAGTACTTC
d_call: .; v_call: TRBV2; j_call: TRBJ2-7; clone_size: .; cdr3_aa: CASSSLRGTGRYEQYF; cdr3_nt: TGTGCCAGCTCTTCCCTCAGGGGGACTGGTCGATACGAGCAGTACTTC
d_call: .; v_call: TRBV29-1; j_call: TRBJ1-2; clone_size: .; cdr3_aa: CSVEYQGSYGYTF; cdr3_nt: TGCAGCGTTGAGTACCAGGGCTCCTATGGCTACACCTTC
d_call: .; v_call: TRBV9; j_call: TRBJ1-1; clone_size: few; cdr3_aa: CASSVEATMGTEAFF; cdr3_nt: TGTGCCAGCAGCGTAGAAGCGACTATGGGCACTGAAGCTTTCTTT
d_call: .; v_call: TRBV29-1; j_call: TRBJ1-1; clone_size: .; cdr3_aa: CSVGGIETGEAFF; cdr3_nt: TGCAGCGTTGGAGGCATTGAGACCGGGGAGGCTTTCTTT
d_call: TRBD1; v_call: TRBV29-1; j_call: TRBJ1-1; clone_size: .; cdr3_aa: CSLIQGASTEAFF; cdr3_nt: TGCAGCTTGATACAGGGGGCTAGCACTGAAGCTTTCTTT
d_call: .; v_call: TRBV7-9; j_call: TRBJ1-2; clone_size: .; cdr3_aa: CASSASGLNNYGYTF; cdr3_nt: TGTGCCAGCAGCGCGTCAGGGCTAAATAACTATGGCTACACCTTC
d_call: TRBD2; v_call: TRBV20-1; j_call: TRBJ2-7; clone_size: many; cdr3_aa: CSAKGLASYEQYF; cdr3_nt: TGCAGTGCAAAGGGACTAGCCTCCTACGAGCAGTACTTC
d_call: TRBD1; v_call: TRBV24-1; j_call: TRBJ1-5; clone_size: .; cdr3_aa: CASRSTGAGNQPQHF; cdr3_nt: TGTGCCAGCAGGTCAACAGGGGCTGGCAATCAGCCCCAGCATTTT
d_call: .; v_call: TRBV2; j_call: TRBJ1-4; clone_size: .; cdr3_aa: CASSEGRGLFF; cdr3_nt: TGTGCCAGCAGTGAAGGGCGGGGACTGTTTTTT
d_call: .; v_call: TRBV9; j_call: TRBJ1-5; clone_size: few; cdr3_aa: CASSFMQPQHF; cdr3_nt: TGTGCCAGCAGTTTCATGCAGCCCCAGCATTTT
d_call: .; v_call: TRBV10-2; j_call: TRBJ2-6; clone_size: many; cdr3_aa: CASSEGRVSGANVLTF; cdr3_nt: TGCGCCAGCAGTGAGGGGCGGGTTTCTGGGGCCAACGTCCTGACTTTC
d_call: .; v_call: TRBV7-9; j_call: TRBJ1-4; clone_size: .; cdr3_aa: CASRKGHFNEKLFF; cdr3_nt: TGTGCCAGCAGAAAGGGACATTTTAATGAAAAACTGTTTTTT
d_call: .; v_call: TRBV10-3; j_call: TRBJ1-1; clone_size: .; cdr3_aa: CAIRGVSENTEAFF; cdr3_nt: TGTGCCATCAGAGGGGTCAGTGAGAACACTGAAGCTTTCTTT
d_call: TRBD1; v_call: TRBV14; j_call: TRBJ2-7; clone_size: many; cdr3_aa: CASSQMGQEHEQYF; cdr3_nt: TGTGCCAGCAGCCAGATGGGACAGGAGCACGAGCAGTACTTC
d_call: TRBD1; v_call: TRBV20-1; j_call: TRBJ1-6; clone_size: .; cdr3_aa: CSARKAGGISPLHF; cdr3_nt: TGCAGTGCTAGAAAGGCAGGGGGCATTTCACCCCTCCACTTT
d_call: .; v_call: TRBV25-1; j_call: TRBJ1-3; clone_size: .; cdr3_aa: CASSARVGGRLSGNTIYF; cdr3_nt: TGTGCCAGCAGTGCTAGAGTGGGGGGCAGGCTCTCTGGAAACACCATATATTTT
d_call: .; v_call: TRBV3-1; j_call: TRBJ2-2; clone_size: few; cdr3_aa: CASSQRKSTGELFF; cdr3_nt: TGTGCCAGCAGCCAACGCAAATCCACCGGGGAGCTGTTTTTT
d_call: .; v_call: TRBV25-1; j_call: TRBJ1-5; clone_size: .; cdr3_aa: CASSARPPGVNQPQHF; cdr3_nt: TGTGCCAGCAGTGCTAGGCCGCCAGGAGTCAATCAGCCCCAGCATTTT
d_call: TRBD1; v_call: TRBV2; j_call: TRBJ2-7; clone_size: few; cdr3_aa: CASIGDRGPYEQYF; cdr3_nt: TGTGCCAGCATTGGGGACAGGGGGCCCTACGAGCAGTACTTC
d_call: .; v_call: TRBV28; j_call: TRBJ2-5; clone_size: few; cdr3_aa: CASSLLVGQETQYF; cdr3_nt: TGTGCCAGCAGTTTACTAGTTGGCCAAGAGACCCAGTACTTC
d_call: TRBD1; v_call: TRBV7-8; j_call: TRBJ1-1; clone_size: few; cdr3_aa: CASSGSGTGGAGATEAFF; cdr3_nt: TGTGCCAGCAGCGGTTCCGGGACAGGGGGCGCGGGGGCCACTGAAGCTTTCTTT
d_call: .; v_call: TRBV7-9; j_call: TRBJ2-2; clone_size: .; cdr3_aa: CASSLRTRWTTGELFF; cdr3_nt: TGTGCCAGCAGCTTACGGACCCGCTGGACCACCGGGGAGCTGTTTTTT
d_call: TRBD1; v_call: TRBV25-1; j_call: TRBJ2-2; clone_size: .; cdr3_aa: CASSQDVPQGAWTGELFF; cdr3_nt: TGTGCCAGCAGCCAAGATGTGCCACAGGGGGCTTGGACCGGGGAGCTGTTTTTT
d_call: .; v_call: TRBV7-4; j_call: TRBJ2-5; clone_size: .; cdr3_aa: CASSLSELQETQYF; cdr3_nt: TGTGCCAGCAGTTTGAGCGAGCTCCAAGAGACCCAGTACTTC
d_call: .; v_call: TRBV25-1; j_call: TRBJ2-2; clone_size: .; cdr3_aa: CAWRGLRTGELFF; cdr3_nt: TGTGCCTGGAGAGGACTGAGGACCGGGGAGCTGTTTTTT
d_call: TRBD1; v_call: TRBV24-1; j_call: TRBJ1-5; clone_size: .; cdr3_aa: CATSPGTGGNQPQHF; cdr3_nt: TGTGCCACCAGCCCCGGGACAGGGGGCAATCAGCCCCAGCATTTT
d_call: TRBD1; v_call: TRBV12-3/TRBV12-4; j_call: TRBJ1-6; clone_size: many; cdr3_aa: CASSSGQGRSSPLHF; cdr3_nt: TGTGCCAGCAGTTCCGGACAGGGACGTAGTTCACCCCTCCACTTT
d_call: .; v_call: TRBV10-3; j_call: TRBJ2-7; clone_size: .; cdr3_aa: CASSKRGTYEQYF; cdr3_nt: TGTGCCAGCAGTAAACGTGGGACGTACGAGCAGTACTTC
d_call: TRBD1; v_call: TRBV10-3; j_call: TRBJ1-2; clone_size: .; cdr3_aa: CAIRGTGGPHRGGYTF; cdr3_nt: TGTGCCATCAGGGGGACAGGGGGCCCCCATCGGGGTGGCTACACCTTC
d_call: .; v_call: TRBV12-3/TRBV12-4; j_call: TRBJ1-1; clone_size: once; cdr3_aa: CASSGDWNTEAFF; cdr3_nt: TGTGCCAGCAGTGGAGACTGGAACACTGAAGCTTTCTTT
d_call: .; v_call: TRBV7-9; j_call: TRBJ2-7; clone_size: .; cdr3_aa: CASSLGSGITYEQYF; cdr3_nt: TGTGCCAGCAGCTTAGGATCCGGCATAACCTACGAGCAGTACTTC
d_call: .; v_call: TRBV15; j_call: TRBJ2-2; clone_size: .; cdr3_aa: CATSRDRWGETGELFF; cdr3_nt: TGTGCCACCAGCAGAGATCGATGGGGAGAAACCGGGGAGCTGTTTTTT